These 24 T cell receptor beta chains originate from one sample sequenced in a study of blood T cells in healthy people across ages. Alongside a J-beta primer mix, a sample-barcoded 5' primer served in a second PCR lasting about 7 to 11 cycles. In TCRdb, the 5' RACE reads were re-called with MiXCR into one record per CDR3 protein. The table shows 650,000 to 1,000,000 distinct CDR3 sequences, with 35% to 40% occurring only once. Material for sequencing was blood. The receptors stem from a man younger than 30 in good health.

This clonotype was recorded many times. The chain recombines TRBV7-6 with TRBJ2-1; 9 nucleotides match TRBD1. The J segment lost 6 bases and the V segment lost 1 base, leaving 4 bases of the junction unmatched. Germline assignment: CDR1 SGHVS and CDR2 FNYEAQ. The CDR3 runs 15 residues. CDR3 amino acids: CASSLVGTGFNEQFF. As DNA, the CDR3 is TGTGCCAGCAGCTTAGTAGGGACAGGGTTCAATGAGCAGTTCTTC.

About this clonotype itself: A much larger clone sits a single nucleotide away, making a read error possible. The rearrangement joins TRBV7-2 to TRBJ2-3; D possibly corresponds to TRBD2 (6 bases). The CDR3 extends over 16 amino acids. Germline assignment: CDR1 SGHTA and CDR2 FQGNSA. The CDR3 here is CGSSGSGRGLTDTQYF. The CDR3 nucleotides are TGTGGCAGCAGCGGCAGCGGACGGGGACTCACAGATACGCAGTATTTT.

For this clonotype: A much larger clone lies one base from this, so it may be a read error. This chain uses TRBV12-3 or TRBV12-4 with TRBJ2-5, with 10 bases aligning to TRBD1. The CDR3 sequence is 14 residues long. The chain's CDR3 is CASSWDRGQGTQYF. DNA for the CDR3: TGTGCCAGCAGTTGGGACAGGGGACAAGGGACCCAGTACTTC.

The chain couples TRBV30 to TRBJ1-1, with TRBD1 matching over 8 bases. Trimming took 5 bases from V and 4 from J; bases not matched to a gene: 9. Germline assignment: CDR1 GTSNPN and CDR2 SVGIG (reference sequence). The CDR3 consists of 14 residues. As DNA, the CDR3 is TGTGCCTGGTCTCAGGGGGCACGGGGCACTGAAGCTTTCTTT. Protein sequence: CAWSQGARGTEAFF.

V usage is TRBV6-2 or TRBV6-3 and J usage is TRBJ2-5; no definite D call. The CDR3 covers 13 residues. The germline V and J ends were trimmed by 2 bases and 5 bases, with 9 bases remaining between them. Germline lookup yields CDR1 MNHEY and CDR2 SVGEGT. The CDR3 protein is CASSYAARETQYF. The CDR3 nucleotides read TGTGCCAGCAGTTACGCGGCAAGGGAGACCCAGTACTTC.

On this clonotype: A single base separates this from a much larger clone, so it may be a read error. The CDR3 DNA reads as TGTGCCAGCGGTTCTCTACTAGCGGGGGGCATGAATGAGCAGTTCTTC. Translation gives CASGSLLAGGMNEQFF. The rearrangement links TRBV28 to TRBJ2-1; 12 bases are a match to TRBD2. Germline V gene data show CDR1 as MDHEN and CDR2 as SYDVKM. V lost 8 bases and J lost 7; bases outside the gene matches: 12. This CDR3 has 16 amino acids.

This chain uses TRBV29-1 with TRBJ2-1; D is unresolved. Germline V gives CDR1 SQVTM, CDR2 ANQGSEA. V was trimmed by 4 bases and J by 4 bases, leaving 14 bases between them. The CDR3 consists of 14 residues. This chain's CDR3 is CSVAGPGTYNEQFF. DNA for the CDR3: TGCAGCGTTGCCGGGCCGGGTACGTACAATGAGCAGTTCTTC.

The chain links TRBV7-3 to TRBJ2-1, with D possibly being TRBD2 (6 bases). Germline CDR1 SGHTA, CDR2 FQGTGA. With 7 bases removed from V and 0 bases from J, the gap between germline ends came to 13 bases. The CDR3 extends over 15 amino acids. The CDR3 DNA reads TGTGCCAGCAACATGGGGGGAACCTCCTACAATGAGCAGTTCTTC. It is translated as CASNMGGTSYNEQFF.

The chain is built from TRBV15 and TRBJ2-2, with D unclear. The length of the CDR3 is 17 residues. Trimming left V 9 bases short and J 1 base short, with 21 bases between. Germline V gene sequence: CDR1 LNHNV, CDR2 YYDKDF (reference sequence). The DNA of the CDR3 is TGTGCCACTCAAGACCACAGCAGGACGGTGAACACCGGGGAGCTGTTTTTT. Amino acids: CATQDHSRTVNTGELFF.

This clonotype was seen more than once but under ten times. This rearrangement joins TRBV12-3 or TRBV12-4 to TRBJ1-5, with 11 nucleotides matching TRBD1. V lost 3 bases to trimming and J lost 6 bases; unmatched junction nucleotides: 7. The CDR3 extends over 16 amino acids. The CDR3 sequence is CASSFRTGGEGQPQHF. In DNA form, the CDR3 reads TGTGCCAGCAGTTTTAGGACAGGGGGCGAGGGTCAGCCCCAGCATTTT.

This chain joins TRBV5-4 and TRBJ2-3; 13 nucleotides line up with TRBD2. This CDR3 is built from 17 residues. The V gene's germline CDR1 is SGHNT and CDR2 YYREEE (reference sequence). With 2 bases clipped from V and 2 bases from J, the junction kept 5 bases outside the gene matches. The CDR3 protein is CASSFRLAGGSTDTQYF. CDR3 bases: TGTGCCAGCAGCTTTCGACTAGCGGGAGGCTCCACAGATACGCAGTATTTT.

This clonotype was detected only a few times. The rearrangement links TRBV6-1 to TRBJ2-7; D is possibly TRBD1 (5 bases). This CDR3 spans 20 amino acids. CDR1 and CDR2 (germline): MNHNS, SASEGT. Trimming left V 5 bases short and J 7 bases short, with 36 bases between. The CDR3 loop reads CASSPPRQGRQPSSYNEQYF. CDR3 in DNA: TGTGCCAGCAGTCCCCCCCGGCAGGGTCGACAACCCAGCTCCTACAATGAGCAGTACTTC.

The chain links TRBV5-6 to TRBJ1-1, with D perhaps TRBD1 (5 bases). Germline V gives CDR1 SGHDT, CDR2 YYEEEE. CDR3 length equals 16 residues. With 1 base removed from V and 0 bases from J, the gap between germline ends came to 13 bases. The CDR3 region is CASSLRLGRVNTEAFF. The CDR3 nucleotides are TGTGCCAGCAGCTTGAGGCTCGGCAGGGTGAACACTGAAGCTTTCTTT.

This clonotype came up a few times. The rearrangement links TRBV7-3 to TRBJ1-2, with a tentative D call TRBD1 (6 bases). The ends were cut back, 1 base at V and 6 bases at J, with 15 bases in the middle. Germline lookup yields CDR1 SGHTA and CDR2 FQGTGA. This CDR3 spans 15 amino acids. The CDR3 sequence is CASSLMSRGVHGYTF. In DNA, the CDR3 is TGTGCCAGCAGCTTAATGAGCAGGGGAGTTCATGGCTACACCTTC.

At least ten counts were recorded for this clonotype. V gene TRBV7-2 combines with J gene TRBJ1-5, with a weak D call TRBD1 (5 bases). Trimming shortened V by 7 bases and J by 3 bases, and 16 bases separated the two germline ends. CDR1 is SGHTA and CDR2 is FQGNSA in the germline V gene. The CDR3 sequence is 15 residues long. The CDR3: CASNPMGGINQPQHF. In DNA, the CDR3 is TGTGCCAGCAACCCAATGGGGGGTATCAATCAGCCCCAGCATTTT.

This clonotype was detected a few times. CDR3 loop: CASSATGHLSKDTQYF. Here the CDR3 DNA reads TGCGCCAGCAGCGCTACGGGACACCTCTCAAAAGATACGCAGTATTTT. This chain uses TRBV4-1 with TRBJ2-3, with D tentatively TRBD1 (6 bases). Deletions cut 5 bases from V and 5 bases from J, with 20 bases between. The V gene's germline CDR1 is MGHRA and CDR2 YSYEKL. The CDR3 covers 16 residues.

For this clonotype: A much larger clone differs from this one at a single base, so this may be a read error. The chain combines TRBV15 with TRBJ2-5, with 8 nucleotides matching TRBD2. The CDR3 sequence is 17 residues long. J was trimmed by 11 bases and V by 0 bases; bases with no gene match: 17. From germline, CDR1 is LNHNV and CDR2 YYDKDF (reference sequence). CDR3 sequence reads: CATSRDQETGGLDEQYF. The CDR3 DNA reads as TGTGCCACCAGCAGAGATCAGGAAACGGGGGGGCTCGATGAGCAGTACTTC.

This clonotype came up a few times. The chain joins TRBV15 to TRBJ2-2; D may be TRBD1 (5 bases). Trimming pared 0 bases from V and 4 bases from J, leaving 9 bases between. The CDR3 has 15 residues. Germline CDR1 and CDR2: LNHNV and YYDKDF (reference sequence). This chain's CDR3 is CATSRDDSFTGELFF. The DNA for the CDR3 is TGTGCCACCAGCAGAGATGACAGTTTCACCGGGGAGCTGTTTTTT.

The V gene is TRBV7-8, the J gene TRBJ1-2; TRBD1 matches 8 bases. Germline assignment: CDR1 SGHVS and CDR2 FQNEAQ. V gave up 5 bases and J gave up 13 bases; unmatched junction bases: 6. The CDR3 sequence is 11 residues long. CDR3 nucleotides: TGTGCCAGCAGCAACGACAGGGGCCTCACCTTC. Translated: CASSNDRGLTF.

The chain links TRBV29-1 to TRBJ1-2; 8 bases line up with TRBD1. Per the germline V gene, CDR1 is SQVTM and CDR2 is ANQGSEA. Losses at the gene ends were 6 bases for V and 8 bases for J; bases not matched to a gene: 11. This CDR3 is 13 amino acids long. Written as DNA, the CDR3 is TGCAGCGTGGGACAGGTGCCCTTGGAGGGCTACACCTTC. Residues: CSVGQVPLEGYTF.

This sequence joins TRBV6-2 or TRBV6-3 and TRBJ2-1; 9 bases map to TRBD2. The CDR3 extends over 15 amino acids. Germline CDR1 reads MNHEY; CDR2 reads SVGEGT. The V segment lost 2 bases and the J segment 5 bases; nucleotides outside the gene matches: 4. The CDR3: CASSYRASGDNEQFF. The DNA of the CDR3 is TGTGCCAGCAGTTACAGGGCTAGCGGGGACAATGAGCAGTTCTTC.

V gene TRBV4-3 combines with J gene TRBJ2-1; 7 bases map to TRBD1. The CDR3 contains 16 residues. Trimming at V came to 4 bases and at J to 4 bases, leaving 10 bases not matched to a gene. Germline-derived CDR1 and CDR2 are LGHNA and YSLEER. The CDR3 sequence is CASSRADRVLYNEQFF. DNA for the CDR3: TGCGCCAGCAGCCGAGCCGACAGGGTCCTTTACAATGAGCAGTTCTTC.

In its sample, this clonotype was seen a few times. The chain employs TRBV4-3 and TRBJ1-2, with TRBD1 matching over 9 bases. The CDR3 has 19 residues. Germline CDR1 is LGHNA and CDR2 is YSLEER. V was clipped by 1 base and J by 4 bases; unmatched bases: 16. CDR3 amino acids: CASSQVQPGQGKSRYGYTF. As DNA, the CDR3 is TGCGCCAGCAGCCAAGTCCAGCCGGGACAGGGAAAAAGTCGCTATGGCTACACCTTC.

The gene calls are TRBV6-2 or TRBV6-3 and TRBJ2-7; 10 nucleotides line up with TRBD2. J gave up 7 bases and V 7 bases, and 13 bases lay outside the gene matches. Per the germline V gene, CDR1 is MNHEY and CDR2 is SVGEGT. This CDR3 spans 15 amino acids. CDR3 DNA sequence: TGTGCCAGCACCACTCGTAGCGGGGGGCGGAATGAGCAGTACTTC. It specifies CASTTRSGGRNEQYF.